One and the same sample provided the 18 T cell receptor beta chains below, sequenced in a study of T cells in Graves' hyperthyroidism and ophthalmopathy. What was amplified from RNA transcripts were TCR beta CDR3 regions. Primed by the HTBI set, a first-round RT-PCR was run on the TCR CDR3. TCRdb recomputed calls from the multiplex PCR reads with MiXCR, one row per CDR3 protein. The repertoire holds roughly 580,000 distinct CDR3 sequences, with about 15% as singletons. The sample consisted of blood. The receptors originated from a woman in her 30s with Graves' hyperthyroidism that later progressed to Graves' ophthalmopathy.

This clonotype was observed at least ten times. The CDR3 loop reads CASSSGPGQGDGYTF. The CDR3 DNA is TGTGCCAGCAGTTCAGGACCCGGACAGGGCGATGGCTACACCTTC. The chain is built from TRBV2 and TRBJ1-2; 8 bases fit TRBD1. CDR3 size: 15 residues. Germline V gene sequence: CDR1 SNHLY, CDR2 FYNNEI. With 5 bases clipped from V and 6 bases from J, the junction kept 11 bases outside the gene matches. The variable domain in full, with the rest retrieved from reference TRBV2 and TRBJ1-2, is EPEVTQTPSHQVTQMGQEVILRCVPISNHLYFYWYRQILGQKVEFLVSFYNNEISEKSEIFDDQFSVERPDGSNFTLKIRSTKLEDSAMYFCASSSGPGQGDGYTFGSGTRLTVV.

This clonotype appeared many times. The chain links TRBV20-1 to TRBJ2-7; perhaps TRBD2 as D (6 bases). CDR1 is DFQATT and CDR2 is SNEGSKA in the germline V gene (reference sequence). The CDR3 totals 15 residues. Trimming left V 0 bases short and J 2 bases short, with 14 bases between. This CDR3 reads CSARESFGGPYEQYF. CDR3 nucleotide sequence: TGCAGTGCTAGAGAATCTTTCGGGGGACCCTACGAGCAGTACTTC.

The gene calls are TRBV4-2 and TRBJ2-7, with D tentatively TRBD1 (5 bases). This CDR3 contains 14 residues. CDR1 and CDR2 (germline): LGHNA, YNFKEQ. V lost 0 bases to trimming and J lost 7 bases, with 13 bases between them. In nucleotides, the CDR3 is TGTGCCAGCAGCCAAGATCACCAGGGTGAAGAGCAGTACTTC. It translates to CASSQDHQGEEQYF.

The CDR3 nucleotides are TGTGCCAGCAGTTTCTTTAGCGGGACCCCCTACGAGCAGTACTTC. Protein sequence: CASSFFSGTPYEQYF. The chain employs TRBV12-3 or TRBV12-4 and TRBJ2-7; TRBD2 aligns across 8 bases. J was trimmed by 2 bases and V by 3 bases; bases with no gene match: 6. The CDR3 covers 15 residues.

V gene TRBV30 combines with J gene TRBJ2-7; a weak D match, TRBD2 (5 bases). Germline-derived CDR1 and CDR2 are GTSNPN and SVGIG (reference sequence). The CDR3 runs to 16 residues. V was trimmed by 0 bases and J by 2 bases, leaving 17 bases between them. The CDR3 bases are TGTGCCTGGAGTGTATATTCTTTGGACTCCCCCTACGAGCAGTACTTC. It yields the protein CAWSVYSLDSPYEQYF.

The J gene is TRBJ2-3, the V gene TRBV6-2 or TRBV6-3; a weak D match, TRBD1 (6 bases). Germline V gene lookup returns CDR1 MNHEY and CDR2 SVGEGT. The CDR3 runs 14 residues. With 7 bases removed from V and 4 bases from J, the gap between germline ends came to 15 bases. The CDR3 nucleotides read TGTGCCAGCACCAACGAAGGGGGAGCAGATACGCAGTATTTT. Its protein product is CASTNEGGADTQYF.

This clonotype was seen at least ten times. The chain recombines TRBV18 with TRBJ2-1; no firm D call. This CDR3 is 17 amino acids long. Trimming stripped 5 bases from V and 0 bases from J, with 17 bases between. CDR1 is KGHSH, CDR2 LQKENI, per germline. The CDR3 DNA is TGTGCCAGCTCATACAACGACGGACGTAGCTCCTACAATGAGCAGTTCTTC. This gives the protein CASSYNDGRSSYNEQFF.

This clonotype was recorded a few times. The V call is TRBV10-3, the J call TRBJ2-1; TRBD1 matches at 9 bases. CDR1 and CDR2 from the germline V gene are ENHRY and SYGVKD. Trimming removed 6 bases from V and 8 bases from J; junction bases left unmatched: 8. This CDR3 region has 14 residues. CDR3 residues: CAIRSGQGGDEQFF. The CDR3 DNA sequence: TGTGCCATCAGATCGGGACAGGGAGGCGATGAGCAGTTCTTC.

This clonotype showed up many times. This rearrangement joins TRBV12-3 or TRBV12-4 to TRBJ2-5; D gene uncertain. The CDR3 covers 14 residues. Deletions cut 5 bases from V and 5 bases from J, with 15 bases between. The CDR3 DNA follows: TGTGCCAGCAGTCCTAGGGTTCGTACGGAGACCCAGTACTTC. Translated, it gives CASSPRVRTETQYF.

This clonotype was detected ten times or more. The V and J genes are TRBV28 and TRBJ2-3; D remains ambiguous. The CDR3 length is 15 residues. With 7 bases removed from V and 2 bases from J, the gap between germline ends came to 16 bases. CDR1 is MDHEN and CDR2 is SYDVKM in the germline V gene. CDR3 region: CASTWGGPYTDTQYF. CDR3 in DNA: TGTGCCAGCACTTGGGGTGGTCCGTACACAGATACGCAGTATTTT.

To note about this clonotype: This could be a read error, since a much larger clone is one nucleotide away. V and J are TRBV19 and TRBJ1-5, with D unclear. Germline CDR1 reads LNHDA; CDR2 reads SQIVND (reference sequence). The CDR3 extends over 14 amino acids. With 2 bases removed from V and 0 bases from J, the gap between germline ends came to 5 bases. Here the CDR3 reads CASSIWDSNQPQHF. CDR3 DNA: TGTGCCAGTAGTATATGGGATAGCAATCAGCCCCAGCATTTT.

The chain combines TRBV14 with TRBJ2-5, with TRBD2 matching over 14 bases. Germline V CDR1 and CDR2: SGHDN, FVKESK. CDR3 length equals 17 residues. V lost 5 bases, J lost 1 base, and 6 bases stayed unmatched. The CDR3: CASSSGLAGAGQETQYF. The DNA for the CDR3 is TGTGCCAGCAGCTCGGGACTAGCGGGAGCAGGCCAAGAGACCCAGTACTTC.

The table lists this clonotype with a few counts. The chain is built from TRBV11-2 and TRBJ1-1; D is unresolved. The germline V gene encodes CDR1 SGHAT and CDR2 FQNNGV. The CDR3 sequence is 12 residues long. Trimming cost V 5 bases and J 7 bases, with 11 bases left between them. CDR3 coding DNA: TGTGCCAGCAGCCTAAGACTGGGTGAAGCTTTCTTT. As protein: CASSLRLGEAFF.

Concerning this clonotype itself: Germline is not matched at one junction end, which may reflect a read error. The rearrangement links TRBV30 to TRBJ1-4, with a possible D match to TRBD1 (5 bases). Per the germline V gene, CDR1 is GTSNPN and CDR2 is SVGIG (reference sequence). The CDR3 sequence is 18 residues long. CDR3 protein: CAWSVRGRRGGGNEKLFF. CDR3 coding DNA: TGCGCCTGGAGTGTACGAGGGAGAAGGGGTGGTGGGAATGAAAAACTGTTTTTT.

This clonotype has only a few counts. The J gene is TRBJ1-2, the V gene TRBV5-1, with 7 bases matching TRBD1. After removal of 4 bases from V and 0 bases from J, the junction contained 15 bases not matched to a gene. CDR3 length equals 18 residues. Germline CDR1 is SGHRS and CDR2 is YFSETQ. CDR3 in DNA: TGCGCCAGCAGCCCTCGCCCGGGACAGCCTTTAGCTAACTATGGCTACACCTTC. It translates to CASSPRPGQPLANYGYTF.

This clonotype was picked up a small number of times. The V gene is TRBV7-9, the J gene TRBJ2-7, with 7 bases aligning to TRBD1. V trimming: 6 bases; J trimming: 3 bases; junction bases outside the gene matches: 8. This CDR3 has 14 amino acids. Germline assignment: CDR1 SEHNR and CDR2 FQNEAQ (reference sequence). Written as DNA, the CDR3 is TGTGCCAGCAGGAGTACTCAGGGGGACTACGAGCAGTACTTC. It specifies CASRSTQGDYEQYF.

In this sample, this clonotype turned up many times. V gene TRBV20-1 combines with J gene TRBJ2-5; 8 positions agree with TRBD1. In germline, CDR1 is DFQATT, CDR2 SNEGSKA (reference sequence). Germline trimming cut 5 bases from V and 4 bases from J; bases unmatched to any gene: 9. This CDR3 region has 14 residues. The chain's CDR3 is CSALARTGIETQYF. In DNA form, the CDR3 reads TGCAGTGCTTTGGCCAGGACAGGGATAGAGACCCAGTACTTC.

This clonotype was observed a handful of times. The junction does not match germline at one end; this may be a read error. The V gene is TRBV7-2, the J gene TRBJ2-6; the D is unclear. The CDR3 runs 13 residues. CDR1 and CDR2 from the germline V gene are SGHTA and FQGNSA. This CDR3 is CARSSPGANVLTF. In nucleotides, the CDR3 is TGTGCCCGCAGCTCACCTGGGGCCAACGTCCTGACTTTC. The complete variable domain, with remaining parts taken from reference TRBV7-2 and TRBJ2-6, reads GAGVSQSPSNKVTEKGKDVELRCDPISGHTALYWYRQSLGQGLEFLIYFQGNSAPDKSGLPSDRFSAERTGGSVSTLTIQRTQQEDSAVYLCARSSPGANVLTFGAGSRLTVL.